This TCR beta chain was found in a study of blood T cell repertoires in COVID-19. Trimming shortened V by 5 bases and J by 7 bases, and 17 bases separated the two germline ends. The CDR3 runs to 14 residues. Germline V gene sequence: CDR1 LNHNV, CDR2 YYDKDF (reference sequence). This clone showed up just once. Clones were read by immunoSEQ multiplex PCR, and TCRdb kept only the in-frame ones, dropping some. The data contain about 62,000 clones, approximately 92% of them seen just once; the ten biggest clones take up around 6%. The chain links TRBV15 to TRBJ2-5; a possible D gene is TRBD1 (6 bases). The sequence derives from a human donor in a cohort sampled during active COVID-19. The sample consisted of peripheral blood. The CDR3 protein is CATSARDRGGTQYF. CDR3 DNA sequence: TGTGCCACCAGCGCACGAGACCGAGGGGGGACCCAGTACTTC.